The next 21 T cell receptor beta chains were all read from a single sample in a study of T cells in women clearing cervical HPV infection (dated by TCRdb to 2017 to 2018). The method was the immunoSEQ multiplex PCR assay. Drawn from immuneACCESS, this table holds only the in-frame rearrangements with V and J called that TCRdb kept. Clones are partly lost; checked studies trace under half to an unresolved V gene and leave the rest unexplained. The sample has more than 25,000 clones on record. 11% of the sample belongs to the ten largest clones. Sequencing was performed on blood buffy coat. Receptors were obtained from a woman between 18 and 70 years old with a cervical HPV16 infection that either progressed to CIN3+ or cleared (not recorded which).

On this clone: The read finishes 3 residues shy of the CDR3 end, and the germline J gene is used to complete it. The chain uses TRBV7-2 and TRBJ2-3; 7 nucleotides align to TRBD1. CDR1 is SGHTA, CDR2 FQGNSA, per germline. With 5 bases clipped from V and 2 bases from J, the junction kept 4 bases outside the gene matches. There are 14 residues in the CDR3. The DNA read from the CDR3 is TGTGCCAGCAGCCTGGGACAGATCACAGATACG. Its translation is CASSLGQITDT. The full CDR3 protein reads CASSLGQITDTQYF.

The DNA read from the CDR3 is TGTGCCAGCAGTGTGCGTCCAGGGGCGAGACAAGAGACG. As protein: CASSVRPGARQET. The whole CDR3 is CASSVRPGARQETQYF. The gene calls are TRBV2 and TRBJ2-3, with TRBD1 as a possible D gene (6 bases). The read falls 3 residues short of the CDR3 end, and the missing part is taken from the germline J gene. There are 16 residues in the CDR3. The germline V gene has CDR1 SNHLY and CDR2 FYNNEI.

The CDR3 reads CASSLGGQVPDTQYF. The sequenced part of the CDR3 DNA is TGTGCCAGCAGCTTGGGTGGACAGGTTCCAGATACG. The J gene is TRBJ2-3, the V gene TRBV7-6; 7 bases are a match to TRBD1. With the read ending 3 residues before the CDR3 end, the germline J gene is used to fill in that end. J was trimmed by 4 bases and V by 3 bases; bases with no gene match: 7. Germline lookup yields CDR1 SGHVS and CDR2 FNYEAQ. The CDR3 has 15 residues.

The CDR3 loop is CASSIARQVAGNSPLFF. Partial CDR3 DNA: TGTGCCAGTAGTATAGCCCGACAGGTAGCAGGAAATTCACCA. The V and J genes are TRBV19 and TRBJ1-4; D is possibly TRBD1 (6 bases). The read falls 3 residues short of the CDR3 end, and the missing part is taken from the germline J gene. The V gene's germline CDR1 is LNHDA and CDR2 SQIVND (reference sequence). There are 17 residues in the CDR3.

This CDR3 reads CASSYRGRSYNEQFF. The CDR3 bases that were read are TGTGCCAGCAGCTACCGGGGGAGATCCTACAATGAG. This sequence joins TRBV7-2 and TRBJ2-1; D possibly corresponds to TRBD2 (6 bases). From the germline J gene comes the end of the CDR3, since the read stops 3 residues before it. The germline gives CDR1 SGHTA, CDR2 FQGNSA. The CDR3 contains 15 residues. V gave up 4 bases and J gave up 1 base, with 11 bases separating them.

In regard to this clone: The sequenced fragment ends 3 residues before the CDR3 boundary, so the rest is inferred from the germline J gene. V is TRBV20-1 and J is TRBJ2-7, with TRBD2 as a possible D gene (6 bases). V lost 5 bases and J 2 bases, leaving 13 bases between the germline ends. This CDR3 comprises 13 residues. Per the germline V gene, CDR1 is DFQATT and CDR2 is SNEGSKA (reference sequence). The part of the CDR3 DNA that was read is TGCAGTGCTTGGAACGAGCGGGCCTACGAG. It translates to CSAWNERAYE. In full, the CDR3 reads CSAWNERAYEQYF.

To note about this clone: The read ends 3 residues early relative to the CDR3; the germline J gene fills the gap. This chain joins TRBV2 and TRBJ2-7, with 7 bases aligning to TRBD1. J lost 6 bases, V lost 0 bases, and 11 bases had no gene match. Germline V CDR1 and CDR2: SNHLY, FYNNEI. The CDR3 consists of 16 residues. The CDR3 here is CASSEAETGVMGEQYF. Partial CDR3 DNA: TGTGCCAGCAGTGAAGCGGAAACAGGGGTAATGGGCGAG.

Comments on this clone: The read terminates 3 residues before the CDR3 end, so the remaining end is supplied by the germline J gene. V and J are TRBV7-8 and TRBJ2-2, with 7 bases aligning to TRBD1. CDR3 size: 15 residues. Germline-derived CDR1 and CDR2 are SGHVS and FQNEAQ. Trimming cost V 5 bases and J 4 bases; bases outside gene matches: 7. Partial CDR3 DNA: TGTGCCAGCAGCCAAGACAGGGTGGGCACCGGGGAG. Its protein product is CASSQDRVGTGE. The entire CDR3 sequence reads CASSQDRVGTGELFF. Complete variable domain (other parts from reference TRBV7-8 and TRBJ2-2): GAGVSQSPRYKVAKRGQDVALRCDPISGHVSLFWYQQALGQGPEFLTYFQNEAQLDKSGLPSDRFFAERPEGSVSTLKIQRTQQEDSAVYLCASSQDRVGTGELFFGEGSRLTVL.

For this clone: Read sequence stops 3 residues before the CDR3 end, and the germline J gene provides the missing end. The rearrangement links TRBV7-9 to TRBJ1-1; D ambiguous. The germline CDR1 and CDR2 sequences are SEHNR and FQNEAQ (reference sequence). The CDR3 runs 14 residues. V was trimmed by 6 bases and J by 0 bases, leaving 11 bases between them. Incomplete CDR3 DNA: TGTGCCAGCAGTGGGCAGGCCATGAACACTGAA. It encodes CASSGQAMNTE. The whole CDR3 protein reads CASSGQAMNTEAFF.

Concerning this clone itself: The sequence runs out 3 residues before the end of the CDR3; the remainder is reconstructed from the germline J gene. This chain joins TRBV7-2 and TRBJ2-5; tentative D call: TRBD1 (6 bases). The CDR3 sequence is 14 residues long. V was trimmed by 3 bases and J by 1 base, leaving 9 bases between them. Germline values: CDR1 SGHTA, CDR2 FQGNSA. CDR3 DNA (partial): TGTGCCAGCAGCTTTACAGGGCCCCAAGAGACC. Translating gives CASSFTGPQET. The CDR3, in full, reads CASSFTGPQETQYF.

The chain's CDR3 is CASSTLQGGETQYF. The part of the CDR3 DNA that was read is TGTGCCAGTAGTACCCTCCAGGGTGGAGAGACG. The rearrangement uses TRBV19 and TRBJ2-3, with D possibly TRBD1 on 5 matching bases. The read falls 3 residues short of the CDR3 end, and the missing part is taken from the germline J gene. CDR1 LNHDA and CDR2 SQIVND come from the germline V gene (reference sequence). CDR3 length: 14 residues.

Of note for this clone: The read terminates 3 residues ahead of where the CDR3 ends, so the germline J gene completes it. The chain uses TRBV7-2 and TRBJ2-2, with a weak D call TRBD1 (6 bases). CDR1 is SGHTA and CDR2 is FQGNSA in the germline V gene. The CDR3 runs 15 residues. The sequenced CDR3 bases are TGTGCCAGCAGCTCCTTGACAGGAAGTAATGAAAAG. It specifies CASSSLTGSNEK. The whole CDR3 region reads CASSSLTGSNEKLFF.

Turning to this clone: The read terminates 3 residues ahead of where the CDR3 ends, so the germline J gene completes it. The chain joins TRBV7-7 to TRBJ2-1; D might be TRBD1 or TRBD2, each matching 5 bases. CDR1 is SSHAT and CDR2 is FNYEAQ in the germline V gene (reference sequence). The V end lost 5 bases, the J end lost 6 bases, and 14 bases lay between the germline ends. This CDR3 region has 14 residues. Incomplete CDR3 DNA: TGTGCCAGCAGCCCCCAGGGAGCCCCCAATGAG. Its translation: CASSPQGAPNE. The whole CDR3 protein is CASSPQGAPNEQFF.

On this clone: The DNA ends 3 residues before the CDR3 does, and the rest of the CDR3 is filled in from the germline J gene. The chain combines TRBV12-3 or TRBV12-4 with TRBJ2-1; 7 bases line up with TRBD2. The trim removed 2 bases at V and 7 bases at J, leaving 5 bases unmatched. The length of the CDR3 is 14 residues. The CDR3 DNA, read in part, is TGTGCCAGCAGTTTAATGGGGGGGGAGAATGAG. Its protein is CASSLMGGENE. From start to end, the CDR3 is CASSLMGGENEQFF.

The sequenced part of the CDR3 DNA is TGTGCCAGCAGCCGTGGGGGCGAGCTCTACGAG. Translating it yields CASSRGGELYE. The CDR3 in its entirety is CASSRGGELYEQYF. This chain joins TRBV5-5 and TRBJ2-7, with a possible D match to TRBD1 (6 bases). The read comes to an end 3 residues before the CDR3 does, leaving the germline J gene to fill in the end. V was pared by 4 bases and J by 3 bases, with 14 bases between. Germline values: CDR1 SGHKS, CDR2 YYEKEE (reference sequence). This CDR3 contains 14 residues.

Concerning this clone itself: The read falls 3 residues short of the CDR3 end, and the missing part is taken from the germline J gene. V is TRBV19 and J is TRBJ2-4, with unresolved D. Trimming stripped 5 bases from V and 0 bases from J, with 14 bases between. CDR3 size: 16 residues. Germline CDR1 LNHDA, CDR2 SQIVND (reference sequence). This CDR3 is CASSARPPLAKNIQYF. The DNA read from the CDR3 is TGTGCCAGTAGTGCTAGGCCTCCCCTAGCCAAAAACATT.

Regarding this clone: The read falls 3 residues short of the CDR3 end, and the missing part is taken from the germline J gene. V and J are TRBV23-1 and TRBJ1-2, with TRBD1 identical over 8 bases. TRBV23-1 is annotated as an ORF whose role is uncertain. CDR3 size: 16 residues. CDR3 amino acids: CASSQSPTGDTYDYTF. The sequenced part of the CDR3 DNA is TGCGCCAGCAGTCAATCGCCGACAGGGGATACCTACGAC.

Comments on this clone: The CDR3 extends 3 residues past the end of the read, so its final part is completed from the germline J gene. The V call is TRBV18, the J call TRBJ2-6, with D tentatively TRBD1 (5 bases). The CDR3 spans 17 residues. Germline V lookup: CDR1 KGHSH, CDR2 LQKENI. V shed 3 bases and J shed 4 bases, with 16 bases lying between them. The part of the CDR3 DNA that was read is TGTGCCAGCTCACCTATAGACAGAGCAGCAGGGGCCAACGTC. This gives the protein CASSPIDRAAGANV. In full, the CDR3 reads CASSPIDRAAGANVLTF.

As to this clone: With the read ending 3 residues before the CDR3 end, the germline J gene is used to fill in that end. The chain carries TRBV9 and TRBJ2-3, with unresolved D. This CDR3 has 14 amino acids. The germline CDR1 and CDR2 sequences are SGDLS and YYNGEE. Trimming took 3 bases from V and 4 from J, leaving 12 bases between them. CDR3 DNA, as far as it was read: TGTGCCAGCAGCGCCCGATCTAGTTCAGATACG. Amino acid sequence: CASSARSSSDT. The full CDR3 protein reads CASSARSSSDTQYF. The full variable domain, rest sourced from reference TRBV9 and TRBJ2-3, is DSGVTQTPKHLITATGQRVTLRCSPRSGDLSVYWYQQSLDQGLQFLIQYYNGEERAKGNILERFSAQQFPDLHSELNLSSLELGDSALYFCASSARSSSDTQYFGPGTRLTVL.

Regarding this clone: The CDR3 goes on 3 residues after the read ends, and that part is filled in from the germline J gene. The rearrangement joins TRBV7-9 to TRBJ2-2; no clear D. CDR3 size: 15 residues. V shed 1 base and J shed 6 bases, with 12 bases lying between them. Per germline, CDR1 SEHNR and CDR2 FQNEAQ (reference sequence). The CDR3 protein is CASSLEAIPAGELFF. The covered CDR3 bases are TGTGCCAGCAGCTTAGAAGCAATTCCTGCCGGGGAG.

As to this clone: With the read ending 3 residues before the CDR3 end, the germline J gene is used to fill in that end. The chain uses TRBV7-8 and TRBJ2-3, with 9 bases matching TRBD1. The CDR3 has 14 residues. Germline V lookup: CDR1 SGHVS, CDR2 FQNEAQ. The covered CDR3 bases are TGTGCCAGCAGGACGGGGACAGGGTTGGGGACG. It specifies CASRTGTGLGT. The CDR3, in full, reads CASRTGTGLGTQYF.